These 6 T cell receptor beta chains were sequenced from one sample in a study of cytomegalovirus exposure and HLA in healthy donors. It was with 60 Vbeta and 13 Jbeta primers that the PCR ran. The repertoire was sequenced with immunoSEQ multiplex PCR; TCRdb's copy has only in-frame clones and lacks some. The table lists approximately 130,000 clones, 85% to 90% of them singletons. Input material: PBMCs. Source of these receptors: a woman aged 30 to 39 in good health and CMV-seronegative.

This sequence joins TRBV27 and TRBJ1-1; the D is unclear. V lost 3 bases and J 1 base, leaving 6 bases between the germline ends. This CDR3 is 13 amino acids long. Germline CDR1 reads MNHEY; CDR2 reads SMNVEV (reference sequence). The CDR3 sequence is CASSFGGNTEAFF. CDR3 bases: TGTGCCAGCAGTTTCGGAGGGAACACTGAAGCTTTCTTT.

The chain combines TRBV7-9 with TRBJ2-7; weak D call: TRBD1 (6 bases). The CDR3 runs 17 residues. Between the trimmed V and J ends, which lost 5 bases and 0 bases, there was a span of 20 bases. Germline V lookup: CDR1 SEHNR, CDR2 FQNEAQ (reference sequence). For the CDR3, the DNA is TGTGCCAGCAGCGGTACCCGACAGGACACCTACTCCTACGAGCAGTACTTC. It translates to CASSGTRQDTYSYEQYF.

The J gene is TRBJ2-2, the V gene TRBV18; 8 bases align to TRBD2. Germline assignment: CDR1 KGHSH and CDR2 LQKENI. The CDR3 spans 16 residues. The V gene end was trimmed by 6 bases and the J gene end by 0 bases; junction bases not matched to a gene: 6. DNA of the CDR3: TGTGCCAGCTCTCGTTCGACTAGCGCGAACACCGGGGAGCTGTTTTTT. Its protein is CASSRSTSANTGELFF.

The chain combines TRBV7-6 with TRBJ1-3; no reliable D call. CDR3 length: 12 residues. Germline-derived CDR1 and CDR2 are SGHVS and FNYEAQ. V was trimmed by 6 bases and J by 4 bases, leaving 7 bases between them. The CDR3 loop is CASRSEGNTIYF. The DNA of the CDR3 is TGTGCCAGCAGGAGCGAAGGAAACACCATATATTTT.

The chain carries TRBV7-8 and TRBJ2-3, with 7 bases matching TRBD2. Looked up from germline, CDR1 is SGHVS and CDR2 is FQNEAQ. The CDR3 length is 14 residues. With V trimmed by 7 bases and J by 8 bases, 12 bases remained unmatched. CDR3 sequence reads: CASTGLAVEGTQYF. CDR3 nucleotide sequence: TGTGCCAGCACTGGTCTAGCGGTCGAGGGTACGCAGTATTTT.

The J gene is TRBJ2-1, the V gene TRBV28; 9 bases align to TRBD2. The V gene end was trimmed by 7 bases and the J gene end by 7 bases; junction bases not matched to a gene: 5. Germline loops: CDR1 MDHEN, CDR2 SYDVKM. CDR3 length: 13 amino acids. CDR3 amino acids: CASILAGENEQFF. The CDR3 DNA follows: TGTGCCAGCATACTAGCGGGTGAGAATGAGCAGTTCTTC.